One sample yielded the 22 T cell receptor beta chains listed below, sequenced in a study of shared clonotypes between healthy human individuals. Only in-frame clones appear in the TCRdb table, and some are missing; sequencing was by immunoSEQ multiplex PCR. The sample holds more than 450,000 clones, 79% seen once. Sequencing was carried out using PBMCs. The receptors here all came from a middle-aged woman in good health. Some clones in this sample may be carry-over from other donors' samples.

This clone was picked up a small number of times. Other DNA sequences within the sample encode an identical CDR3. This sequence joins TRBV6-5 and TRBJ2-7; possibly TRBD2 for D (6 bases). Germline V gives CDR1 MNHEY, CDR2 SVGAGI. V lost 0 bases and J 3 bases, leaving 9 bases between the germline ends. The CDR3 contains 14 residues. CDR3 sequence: CASSYSGGNYEQYF. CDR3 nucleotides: TGTGCCAGCAGTTACTCGGGAGGAAACTACGAGCAGTACTTC.

The CDR3 DNA is TGTGCCAGCAGTTACTCGGACAGGGGGTACGAGCAGTACTTC. Protein product: CASSYSDRGYEQYF. The rearrangement links TRBV6-5 to TRBJ2-7; 10 bases line up with TRBD1. This CDR3 spans 14 amino acids. Germline lookup yields CDR1 MNHEY and CDR2 SVGAGI. Losses at the gene ends were 0 bases for V and 4 bases for J; bases not matched to a gene: 0.

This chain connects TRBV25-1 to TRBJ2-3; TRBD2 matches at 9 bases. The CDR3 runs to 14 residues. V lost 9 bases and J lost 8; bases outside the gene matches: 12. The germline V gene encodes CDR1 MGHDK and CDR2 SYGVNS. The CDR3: CASTPGLAFGTQYF. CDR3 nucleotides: TGTGCCAGTACACCGGGACTAGCATTTGGTACGCAGTATTTT.

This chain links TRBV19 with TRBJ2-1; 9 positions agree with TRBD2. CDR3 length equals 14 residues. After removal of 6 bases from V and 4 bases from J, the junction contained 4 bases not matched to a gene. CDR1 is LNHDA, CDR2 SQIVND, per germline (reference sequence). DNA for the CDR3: TGTGCCAGTAGGCGGCTAGCGGGATACAATGAGCAGTTCTTC. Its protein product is CASRRLAGYNEQFF.

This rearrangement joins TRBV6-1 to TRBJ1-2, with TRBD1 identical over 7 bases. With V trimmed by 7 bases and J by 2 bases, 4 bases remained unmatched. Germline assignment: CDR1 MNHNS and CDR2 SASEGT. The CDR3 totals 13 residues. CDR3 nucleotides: TGTGCCAGCAAGGGACAGTTAAACTATGGCTACACCTTC. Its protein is CASKGQLNYGYTF.

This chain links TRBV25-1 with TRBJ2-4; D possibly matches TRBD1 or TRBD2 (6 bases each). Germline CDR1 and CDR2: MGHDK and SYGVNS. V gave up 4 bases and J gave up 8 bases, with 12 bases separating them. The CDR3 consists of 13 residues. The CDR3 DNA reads TGTGCCAGCAGTGGTAGGGGGGTTGACATTCAGTACTTC. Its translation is CASSGRGVDIQYF.

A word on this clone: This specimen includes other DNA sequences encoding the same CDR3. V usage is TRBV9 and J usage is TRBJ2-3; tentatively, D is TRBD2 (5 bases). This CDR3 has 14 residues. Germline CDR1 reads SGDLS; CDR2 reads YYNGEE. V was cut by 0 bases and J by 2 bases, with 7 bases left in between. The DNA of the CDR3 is TGTGCCAGCAGCGTAGTCGGGAACACAGATACGCAGTATTTT. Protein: CASSVVGNTDTQYF.

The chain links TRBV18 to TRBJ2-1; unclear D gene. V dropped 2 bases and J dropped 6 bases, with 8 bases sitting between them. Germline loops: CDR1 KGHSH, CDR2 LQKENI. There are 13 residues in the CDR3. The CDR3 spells CASSPSVSNEQFF. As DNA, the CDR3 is TGTGCCAGCTCACCAAGTGTAAGCAATGAGCAGTTCTTC.

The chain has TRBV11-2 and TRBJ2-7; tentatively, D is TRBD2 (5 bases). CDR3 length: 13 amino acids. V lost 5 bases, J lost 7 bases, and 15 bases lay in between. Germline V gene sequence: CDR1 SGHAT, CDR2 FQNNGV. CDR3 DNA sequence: TGTGCCAGCAGCCGGGTTCGTGCGGGTGAGCAGTACTTC. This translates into CASSRVRAGEQYF.

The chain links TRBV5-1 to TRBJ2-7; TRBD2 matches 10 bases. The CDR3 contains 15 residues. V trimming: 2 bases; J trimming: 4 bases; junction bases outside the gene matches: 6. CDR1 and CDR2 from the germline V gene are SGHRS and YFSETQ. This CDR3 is CASSFLAGAKYEQYF. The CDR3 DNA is TGCGCCAGCAGCTTTCTAGCGGGAGCTAAGTACGAGCAGTACTTC.

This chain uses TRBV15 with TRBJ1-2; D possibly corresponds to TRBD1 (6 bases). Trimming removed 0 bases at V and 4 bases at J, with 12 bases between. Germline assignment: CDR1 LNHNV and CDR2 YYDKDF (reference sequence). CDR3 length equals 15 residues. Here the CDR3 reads CATSRDRGTVYGYTF. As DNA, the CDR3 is TGTGCCACCAGCAGAGACAGGGGTACCGTCTATGGCTACACCTTC.

CDR3 sequence reads: CASSFTGGNTEAFF. CDR3 in DNA: TGTGCCAGCAGCTTCACAGGGGGCAACACTGAAGCTTTCTTT. The chain recombines TRBV7-9 with TRBJ1-1; TRBD1 agrees at 9 bases. CDR1 SEHNR and CDR2 FQNEAQ come from the germline V gene (reference sequence). The ends lost 3 bases at V and 2 bases at J; junction bases unmatched: 1. This CDR3 is 14 amino acids long.

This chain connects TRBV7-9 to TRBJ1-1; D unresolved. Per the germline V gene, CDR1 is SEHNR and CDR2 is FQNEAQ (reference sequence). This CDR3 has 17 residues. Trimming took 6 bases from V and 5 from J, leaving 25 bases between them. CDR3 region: CASSTPAASGSGTEAFF. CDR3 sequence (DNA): TGTGCCAGCAGTACCCCAGCGGCGAGCGGGAGTGGTACTGAAGCTTTCTTT.

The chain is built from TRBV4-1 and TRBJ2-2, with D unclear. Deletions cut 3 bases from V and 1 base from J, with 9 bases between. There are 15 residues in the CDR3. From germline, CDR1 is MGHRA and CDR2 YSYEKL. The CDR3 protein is CASSQGSLNTGELFF. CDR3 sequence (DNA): TGCGCCAGCAGCCAGGGTTCCCTGAACACCGGGGAGCTGTTTTTT.

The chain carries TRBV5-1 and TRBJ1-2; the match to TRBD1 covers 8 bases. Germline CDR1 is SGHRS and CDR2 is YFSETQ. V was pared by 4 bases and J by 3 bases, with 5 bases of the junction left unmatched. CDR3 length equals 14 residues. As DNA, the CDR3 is TGCGCCAGCAGCCCGACAGGGGTGGACTATGGCTACACCTTC. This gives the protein CASSPTGVDYGYTF.

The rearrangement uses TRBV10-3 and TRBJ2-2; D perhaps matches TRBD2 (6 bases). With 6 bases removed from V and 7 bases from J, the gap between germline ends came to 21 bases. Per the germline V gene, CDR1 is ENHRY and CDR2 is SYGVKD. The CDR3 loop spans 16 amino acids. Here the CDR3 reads CAISFRDSQRGGELFF. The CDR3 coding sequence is TGTGCCATCAGCTTCCGGGACTCCCAGCGTGGCGGGGAGCTGTTTTTT.

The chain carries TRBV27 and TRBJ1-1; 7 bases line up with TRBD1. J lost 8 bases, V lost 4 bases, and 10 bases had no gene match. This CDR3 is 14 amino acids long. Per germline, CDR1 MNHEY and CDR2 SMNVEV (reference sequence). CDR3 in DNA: TGTGCCAGCAGTTCCCCTGACAGGGCGAGAGAAGCTTTCTTT. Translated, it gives CASSSPDRAREAFF.

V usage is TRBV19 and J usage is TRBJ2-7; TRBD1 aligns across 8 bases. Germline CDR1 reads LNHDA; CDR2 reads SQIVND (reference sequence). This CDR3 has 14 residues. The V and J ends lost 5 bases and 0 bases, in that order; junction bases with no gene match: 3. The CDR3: CASSRQGLSYEQYF. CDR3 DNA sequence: TGTGCCAGTAGTCGACAGGGGCTCTCCTACGAGCAGTACTTC.

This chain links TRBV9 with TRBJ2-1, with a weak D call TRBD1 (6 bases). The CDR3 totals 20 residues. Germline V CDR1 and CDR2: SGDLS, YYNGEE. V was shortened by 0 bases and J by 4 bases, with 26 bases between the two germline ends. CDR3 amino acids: CASSVGTGSKYTHTYNEQFF. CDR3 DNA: TGTGCCAGCAGCGTAGGTACAGGGTCCAAATATACGCATACATACAATGAGCAGTTCTTC.

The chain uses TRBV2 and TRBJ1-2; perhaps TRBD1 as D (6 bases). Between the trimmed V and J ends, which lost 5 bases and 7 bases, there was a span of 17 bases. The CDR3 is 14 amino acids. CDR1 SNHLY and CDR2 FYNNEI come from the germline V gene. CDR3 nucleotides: TGTGCCAGCAGTCGTGACACAGGGTATAGTGGCTACACCTTC. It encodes CASSRDTGYSGYTF. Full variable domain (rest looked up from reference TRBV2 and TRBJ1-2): EPEVTQTPSHQVTQMGQEVILRCVPISNHLYFYWYRQILGQKVEFLVSFYNNEISEKSEIFDDQFSVERPDGSNFTLKIRSTKLEDSAMYFCASSRDTGYSGYTFGSGTRLTVV.

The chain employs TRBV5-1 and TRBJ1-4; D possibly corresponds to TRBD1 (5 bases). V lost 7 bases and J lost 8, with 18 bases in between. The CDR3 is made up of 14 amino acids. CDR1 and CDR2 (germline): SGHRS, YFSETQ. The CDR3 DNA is TGCGCCAGCGGACTGGCAGGGAGGCACGAAAAACTGTTTTTT. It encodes CASGLAGRHEKLFF.

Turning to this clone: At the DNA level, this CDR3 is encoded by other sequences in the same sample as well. For the CDR3, the DNA is TGTGCCATCAGTGAGCCCGGACAGGGTACCTACGAGCAGTACTTC. Translated, it gives CAISEPGQGTYEQYF. The chain couples TRBV10-3 to TRBJ2-7; 8 bases are a match to TRBD1. Germline assignment: CDR1 ENHRY and CDR2 SYGVKD. This CDR3 contains 15 residues. The junction had 5 bases not matched to a gene; V was cut back by 2 bases and J by 2 bases.